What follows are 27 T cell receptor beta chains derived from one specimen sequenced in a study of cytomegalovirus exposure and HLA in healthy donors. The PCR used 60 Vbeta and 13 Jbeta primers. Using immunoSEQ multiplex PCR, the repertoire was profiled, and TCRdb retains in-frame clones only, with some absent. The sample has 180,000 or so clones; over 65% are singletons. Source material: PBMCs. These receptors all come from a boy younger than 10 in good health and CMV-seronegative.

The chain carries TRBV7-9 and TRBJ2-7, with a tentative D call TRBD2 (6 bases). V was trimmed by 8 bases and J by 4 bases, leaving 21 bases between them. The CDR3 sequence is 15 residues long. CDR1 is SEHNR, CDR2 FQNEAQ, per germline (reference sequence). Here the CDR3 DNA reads TGTGCCAGCGCGGGGCCGGCCCCCCGGCGTTACGAGCAGTACTTC. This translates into CASAGPAPRRYEQYF.

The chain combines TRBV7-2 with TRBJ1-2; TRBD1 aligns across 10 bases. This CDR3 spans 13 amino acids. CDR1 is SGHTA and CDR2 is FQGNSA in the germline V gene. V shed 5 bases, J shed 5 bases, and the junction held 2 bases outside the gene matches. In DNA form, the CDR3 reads TGTGCCAGCAGCGGGGGACAGGGGTATGGCTACACCTTC. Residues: CASSGGQGYGYTF.

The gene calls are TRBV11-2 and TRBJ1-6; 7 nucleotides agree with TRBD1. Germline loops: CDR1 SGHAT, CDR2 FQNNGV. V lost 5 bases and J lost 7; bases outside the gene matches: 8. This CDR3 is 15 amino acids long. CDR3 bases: TGTGCCAGCAGCCCCTTGACAGGGACGAATTCACCCCTCCACTTT. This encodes CASSPLTGTNSPLHF.

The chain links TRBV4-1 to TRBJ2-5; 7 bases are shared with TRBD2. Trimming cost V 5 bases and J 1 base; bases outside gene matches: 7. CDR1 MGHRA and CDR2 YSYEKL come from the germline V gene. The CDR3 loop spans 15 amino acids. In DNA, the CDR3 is TGCGCCAGCAGCTTCGAGCGGGGCCTCCAAGAGACCCAGTACTTC. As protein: CASSFERGLQETQYF.

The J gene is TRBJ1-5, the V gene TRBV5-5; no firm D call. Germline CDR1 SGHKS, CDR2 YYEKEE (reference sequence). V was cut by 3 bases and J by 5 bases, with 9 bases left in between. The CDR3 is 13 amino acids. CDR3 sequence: CASSSRVDQPQHF. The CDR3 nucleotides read TGTGCCAGCAGCTCTAGAGTGGATCAGCCCCAGCATTTT.

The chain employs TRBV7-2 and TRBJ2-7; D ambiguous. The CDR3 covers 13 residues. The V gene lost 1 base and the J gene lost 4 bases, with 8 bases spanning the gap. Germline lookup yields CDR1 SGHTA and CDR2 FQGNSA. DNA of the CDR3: TGTGCCAGCAGCTTAGTGCGAGTGTACGAGCAGTACTTC. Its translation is CASSLVRVYEQYF.

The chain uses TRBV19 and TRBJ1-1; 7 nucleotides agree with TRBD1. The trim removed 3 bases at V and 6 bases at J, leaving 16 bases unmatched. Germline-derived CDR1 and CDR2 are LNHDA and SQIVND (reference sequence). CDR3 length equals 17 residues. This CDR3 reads CASSIGGGVGERAEAFF. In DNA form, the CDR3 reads TGTGCCAGTAGTATCGGAGGGGGCGTAGGGGAACGCGCTGAAGCTTTCTTT.

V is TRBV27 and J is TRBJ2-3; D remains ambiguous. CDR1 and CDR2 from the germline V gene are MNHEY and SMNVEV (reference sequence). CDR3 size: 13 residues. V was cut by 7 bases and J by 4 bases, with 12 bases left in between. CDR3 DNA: TGTGCCAGCAATCCTTCACCGGCAGATACGCAGTATTTT. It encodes CASNPSPADTQYF.

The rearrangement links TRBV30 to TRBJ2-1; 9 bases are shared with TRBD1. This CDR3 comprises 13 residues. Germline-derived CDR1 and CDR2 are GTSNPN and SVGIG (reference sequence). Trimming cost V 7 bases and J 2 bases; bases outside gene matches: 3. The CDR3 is CALQGAAYNEQFF. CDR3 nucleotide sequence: TGTGCCTTACAGGGGGCGGCCTACAATGAGCAGTTCTTC.

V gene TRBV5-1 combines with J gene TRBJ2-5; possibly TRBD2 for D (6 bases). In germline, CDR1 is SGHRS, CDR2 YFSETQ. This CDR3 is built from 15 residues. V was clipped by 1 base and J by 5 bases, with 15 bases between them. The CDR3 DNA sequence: TGCGCCAGCAGCTTGTGGCTCGGGGGTCGGGAGACCCAGTACTTC. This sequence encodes CASSLWLGGRETQYF.

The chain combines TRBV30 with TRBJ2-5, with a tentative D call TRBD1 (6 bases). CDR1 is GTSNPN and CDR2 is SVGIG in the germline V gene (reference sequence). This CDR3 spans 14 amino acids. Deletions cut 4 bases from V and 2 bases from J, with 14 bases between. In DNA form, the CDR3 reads TGTGCCTGGAATTCAGGGACATTTCAAGAGACCCAGTACTTC. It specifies CAWNSGTFQETQYF.

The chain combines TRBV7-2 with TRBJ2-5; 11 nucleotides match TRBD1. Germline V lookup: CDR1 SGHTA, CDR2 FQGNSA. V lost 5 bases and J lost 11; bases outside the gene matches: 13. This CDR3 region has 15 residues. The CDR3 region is CASSHWTGGYQEQYF. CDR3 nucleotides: TGTGCCAGCAGCCATTGGACAGGGGGCTATCAAGAGCAGTACTTC.

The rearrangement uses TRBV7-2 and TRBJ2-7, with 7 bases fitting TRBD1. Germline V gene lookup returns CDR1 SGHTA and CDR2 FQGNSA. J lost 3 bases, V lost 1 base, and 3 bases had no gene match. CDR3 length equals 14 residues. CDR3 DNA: TGTGCCAGCAGCTTAGAGACAGGGCTCTACGAGCAGTACTTC. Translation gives CASSLETGLYEQYF.

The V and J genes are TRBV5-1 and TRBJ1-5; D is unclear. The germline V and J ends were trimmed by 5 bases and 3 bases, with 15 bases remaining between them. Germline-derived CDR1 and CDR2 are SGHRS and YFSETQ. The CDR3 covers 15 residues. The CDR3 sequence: CASSPSFGNNQPQHF. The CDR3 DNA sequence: TGCGCCAGCAGTCCGAGTTTCGGGAACAATCAGCCCCAGCATTTT.

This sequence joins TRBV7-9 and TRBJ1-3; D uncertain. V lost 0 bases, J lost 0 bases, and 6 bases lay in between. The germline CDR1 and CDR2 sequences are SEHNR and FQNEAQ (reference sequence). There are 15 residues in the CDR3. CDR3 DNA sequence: TGTGCCAGCAGCTTAGCGCTGGCCTCTGGAAACACCATATATTTT. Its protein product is CASSLALASGNTIYF.

The CDR3 DNA sequence: TGTGCCAGCAGCCCCGCCTACGAGCAGTACTTC. It translates to CASSPAYEQYF. This chain joins TRBV7-9 and TRBJ2-7; D gene uncertain. The germline CDR1 and CDR2 sequences are SEHNR and FQNEAQ (reference sequence). Trimming took off 5 bases at V and 2 bases at J, with 4 bases between the two ends. The CDR3 has 11 amino acids. The variable domain in full, completed from reference TRBV7-9 and TRBJ2-7, reads DTGVSQNPRHKITKRGQNVTFRCDPISEHNRLYWYRQTLGQGPEFLTYFQNEAQLEKSRLLSDRFSAERPKGSFSTLEIQRTEQGDSAMYLCASSPAYEQYFGPGTRLTVT.

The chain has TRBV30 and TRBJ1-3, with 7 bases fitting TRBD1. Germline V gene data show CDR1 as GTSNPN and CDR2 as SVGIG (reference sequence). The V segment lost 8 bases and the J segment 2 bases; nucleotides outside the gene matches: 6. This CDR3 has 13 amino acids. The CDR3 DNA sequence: TGTGCCCAACAGGGGCTCCCTGGAAACACCATATATTTT. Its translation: CAQQGLPGNTIYF.

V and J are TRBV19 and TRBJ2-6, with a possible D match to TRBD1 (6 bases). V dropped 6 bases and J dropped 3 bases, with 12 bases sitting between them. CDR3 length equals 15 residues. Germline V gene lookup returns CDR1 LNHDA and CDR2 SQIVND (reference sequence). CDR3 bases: TGTGCCAGTAGGACCTACAGGGTTGGGGCCAACGTCCTGACTTTC. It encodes CASRTYRVGANVLTF.

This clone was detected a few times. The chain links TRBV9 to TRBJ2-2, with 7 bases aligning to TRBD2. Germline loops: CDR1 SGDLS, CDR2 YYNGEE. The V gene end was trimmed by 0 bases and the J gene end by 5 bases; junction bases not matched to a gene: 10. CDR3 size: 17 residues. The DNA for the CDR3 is TGTGCCAGCAGCGTAGCTGACGAGGGGCGGGGGACCGGGGAGCTGTTTTTT. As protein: CASSVADEGRGTGELFF.

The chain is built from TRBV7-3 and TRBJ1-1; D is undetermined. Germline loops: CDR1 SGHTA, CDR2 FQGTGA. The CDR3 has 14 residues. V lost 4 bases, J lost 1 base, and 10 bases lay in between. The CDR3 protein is CASSSARENTEAFF. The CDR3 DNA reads TGTGCCAGCAGCTCTGCGCGTGAGAACACTGAAGCTTTCTTT.

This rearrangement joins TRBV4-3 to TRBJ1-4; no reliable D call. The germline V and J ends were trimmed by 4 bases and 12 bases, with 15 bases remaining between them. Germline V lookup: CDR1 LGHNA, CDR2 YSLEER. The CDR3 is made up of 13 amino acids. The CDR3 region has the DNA TGCGCCAGCAGCCCCTCGACCGGGTGGGAACTGTTTTTT. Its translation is CASSPSTGWELFF.

The CDR3 here is CASSATTGTATNEKLFF. CDR3 nucleotides: TGTGCCAGCAGTGCCACGACAGGCACAGCAACTAATGAAAAACTGTTTTTT. The J gene is TRBJ1-4, the V gene TRBV6-1; a weak D match, TRBD1 (6 bases). The CDR3 sequence is 17 residues long. The V end lost 4 bases, the J end lost 0 bases, and 15 bases lay between the germline ends. Germline V gene data show CDR1 as MNHNS and CDR2 as SASEGT.

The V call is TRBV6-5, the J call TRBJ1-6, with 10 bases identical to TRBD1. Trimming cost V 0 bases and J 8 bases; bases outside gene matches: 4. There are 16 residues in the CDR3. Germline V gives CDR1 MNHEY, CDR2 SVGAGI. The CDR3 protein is CASSYSAGTGDSPLHF. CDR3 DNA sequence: TGTGCCAGCAGTTACTCTGCCGGGACAGGGGATTCACCCCTCCACTTT.

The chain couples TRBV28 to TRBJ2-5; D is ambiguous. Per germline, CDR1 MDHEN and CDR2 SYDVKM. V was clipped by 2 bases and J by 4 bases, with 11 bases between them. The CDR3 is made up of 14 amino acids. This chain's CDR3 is CASSLEAPPETQYF. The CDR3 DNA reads TGTGCCAGCAGTTTAGAGGCTCCCCCAGAGACCCAGTACTTC.

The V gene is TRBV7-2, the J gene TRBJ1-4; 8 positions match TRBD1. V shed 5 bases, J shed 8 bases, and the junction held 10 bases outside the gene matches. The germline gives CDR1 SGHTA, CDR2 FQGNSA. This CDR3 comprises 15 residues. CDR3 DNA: TGTGCCAGCAGCGCCCCGGGACAGGAGACCGAAAAACTGTTTTTT. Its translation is CASSAPGQETEKLFF.

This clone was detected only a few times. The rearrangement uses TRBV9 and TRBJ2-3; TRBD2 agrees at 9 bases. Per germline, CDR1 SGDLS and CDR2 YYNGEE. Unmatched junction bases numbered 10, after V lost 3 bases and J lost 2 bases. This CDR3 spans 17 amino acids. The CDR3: CASSGYSGGLPTDTQYF. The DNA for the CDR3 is TGTGCCAGCAGCGGGTATAGCGGGGGCCTTCCCACAGATACGCAGTATTTT.

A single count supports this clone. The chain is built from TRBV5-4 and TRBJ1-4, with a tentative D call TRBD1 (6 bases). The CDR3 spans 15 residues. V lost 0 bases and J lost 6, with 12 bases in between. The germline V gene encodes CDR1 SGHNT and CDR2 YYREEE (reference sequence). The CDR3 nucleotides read TGTGCCAGCAGCTTGGGGGGGGGCGTAGATGAAAAACTGTTTTTT. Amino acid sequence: CASSLGGGVDEKLFF.